A single sample gave rise to the 8 T cell receptor beta chains below, sequenced in a study of T-cell memory formation after mild COVID-19. TCRdb itself ran the 5' RACE reads through MiXCR, one entry per CDR3 protein. The repertoire holds fewer than 70,000 distinct CDR3 sequences, with 9.5% as singletons. The sequenced sample was PBMCs or a T cell subset sorted from them (not recorded which). These receptors all come from a man aged 18 to 30 who had mild COVID-19 (a few samples of this study predate the infection). Cell type and time point are not known.

The chain couples TRBV15 to TRBJ1-4, with D perhaps matching TRBD1 (5 bases). Germline CDR1 is LNHNV and CDR2 is YYDKDF (reference sequence). The CDR3 contains 14 residues. With 5 bases removed from V and 4 bases from J, the gap between germline ends came to 11 bases. CDR3 loop: CATSSGRNNEKLFF. CDR3 sequence (DNA): TGTGCCACCAGCTCGGGACGGAATAATGAAAAACTGTTTTTT.

The chain couples TRBV20-1 to TRBJ1-3; D uncertain. V was trimmed by 0 bases and J by 4 bases, leaving 10 bases between them. Germline V gene sequence: CDR1 DFQATT, CDR2 SNEGSKA (reference sequence). The length of the CDR3 is 14 residues. The CDR3 coding sequence is TGCAGTGCTAGAGACCCCCAGCTGGGAAACACCATATATTTT. Translating gives CSARDPQLGNTIYF.

The chain uses TRBV7-2 and TRBJ2-5, with 9 nucleotides matching TRBD2. Germline V gene lookup returns CDR1 SGHTA and CDR2 FQGNSA. V was pared by 5 bases and J by 5 bases, with 12 bases of the junction left unmatched. The CDR3 runs to 16 residues. Here the CDR3 reads CASSQSGSGGWETQYF. The CDR3 DNA sequence: TGTGCCAGCAGCCAGTCCGGTAGCGGGGGTTGGGAGACCCAGTACTTC.

There are many counts of this clonotype. The DNA for the CDR3 is TGCGCCAGCAGTCCCCGGCCGGGAGGGTCCACAGATACGCAGTATTTT. Translating it yields CASSPRPGGSTDTQYF. This rearrangement joins TRBV5-1 to TRBJ2-3; 8 bases fit TRBD2. There are 16 residues in the CDR3. CDR1 and CDR2 (germline): SGHRS, YFSETQ. Losses at the gene ends were 5 bases for V and 2 bases for J; bases not matched to a gene: 10.

This clonotype was recorded many times. The chain couples TRBV20-1 to TRBJ2-5, with D possibly matching TRBD1 (6 bases). Trimming shortened V by 3 bases and J by 5 bases, and 13 bases separated the two germline ends. The germline gives CDR1 DFQATT, CDR2 SNEGSKA (reference sequence). The CDR3 has 13 residues. The CDR3 loop reads CSARLLGAETQYF. CDR3 nucleotide sequence: TGCAGTGCTAGGTTGTTGGGGGCTGAGACCCAGTACTTC.

This sequence joins TRBV7-2 and TRBJ2-5, with TRBD1 matching over 8 bases. The CDR3 is 13 amino acids. The germline V gene encodes CDR1 SGHTA and CDR2 FQGNSA. V trimming: 3 bases; J trimming: 4 bases; junction bases outside the gene matches: 1. The CDR3 spells CASSFTGGETQYF. In nucleotides, the CDR3 is TGTGCCAGCAGCTTTACAGGGGGAGAGACCCAGTACTTC. The full variable domain, its missing parts supplied by reference TRBV7-2 and TRBJ2-5, is GAGVSQSPSNKVTEKGKDVELRCDPISGHTALYWYRQSLGQGLEFLIYFQGNSAPDKSGLPSDRFSAERTGGSVSTLTIQRTQQEDSAVYLCASSFTGGETQYFGPGTRLLVL.

The J gene is TRBJ2-1, the V gene TRBV7-3; 7 bases fit TRBD2. Per germline, CDR1 SGHTA and CDR2 FQGTGA. Losses at the gene ends were 1 base for V and 9 bases for J; bases not matched to a gene: 6. CDR3 size: 14 residues. The chain's CDR3 is CASSLSGGGGEQFF. CDR3 nucleotide sequence: TGTGCCAGCAGCTTAAGCGGGGGAGGTGGTGAGCAGTTCTTC.

V is TRBV20-1 and J is TRBJ1-5, with 7 bases fitting TRBD1. The junction had 9 bases not matched to a gene; V was cut back by 5 bases and J by 11 bases. Looked up from germline, CDR1 is DFQATT and CDR2 is SNEGSKA (reference sequence). The CDR3 has 12 residues. As DNA, the CDR3 is TGCAGTGCTCGGGACAGACTGGCGTCCCAGCATTTT. It specifies CSARDRLASQHF.